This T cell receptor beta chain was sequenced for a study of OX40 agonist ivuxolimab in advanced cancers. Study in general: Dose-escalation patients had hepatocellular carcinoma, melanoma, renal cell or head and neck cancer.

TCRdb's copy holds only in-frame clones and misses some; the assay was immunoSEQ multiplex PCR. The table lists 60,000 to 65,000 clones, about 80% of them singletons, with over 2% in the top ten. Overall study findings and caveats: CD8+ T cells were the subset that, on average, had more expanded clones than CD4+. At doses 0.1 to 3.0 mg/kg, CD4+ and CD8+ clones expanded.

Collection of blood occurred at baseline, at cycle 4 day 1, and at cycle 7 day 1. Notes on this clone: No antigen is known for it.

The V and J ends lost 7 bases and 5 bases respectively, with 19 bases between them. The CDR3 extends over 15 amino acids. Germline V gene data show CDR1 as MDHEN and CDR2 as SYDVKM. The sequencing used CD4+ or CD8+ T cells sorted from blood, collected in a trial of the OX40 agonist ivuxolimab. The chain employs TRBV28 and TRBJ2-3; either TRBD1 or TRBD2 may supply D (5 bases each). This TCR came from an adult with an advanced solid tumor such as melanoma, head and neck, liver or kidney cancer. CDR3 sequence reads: CASTVRGLGLDTQYF. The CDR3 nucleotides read TGTGCCAGCACTGTACGGGGCCTCGGGTTAGATACGCAGTATTTT. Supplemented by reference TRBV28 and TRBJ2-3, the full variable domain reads DVKVTQSSRYLVKRTGEKVFLECVQDMDHENMFWYRQDPGLGLRLIYFSYDVKMKEKGDIPEGYSVSREKKERFSLILESASTNQTSMYLCASTVRGLGLDTQYFGPGTRLTVL.